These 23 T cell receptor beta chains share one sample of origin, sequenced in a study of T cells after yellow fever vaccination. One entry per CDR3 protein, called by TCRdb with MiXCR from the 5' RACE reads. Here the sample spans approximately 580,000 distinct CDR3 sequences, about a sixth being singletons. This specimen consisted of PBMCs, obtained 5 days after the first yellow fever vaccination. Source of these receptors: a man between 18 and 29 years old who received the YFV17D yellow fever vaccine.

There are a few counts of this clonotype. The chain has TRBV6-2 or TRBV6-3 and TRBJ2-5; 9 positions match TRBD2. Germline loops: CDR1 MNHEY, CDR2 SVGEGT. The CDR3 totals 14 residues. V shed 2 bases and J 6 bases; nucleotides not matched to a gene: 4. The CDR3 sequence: CASSYGSGGKTQYF. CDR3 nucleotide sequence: TGTGCCAGCAGTTACGGAAGCGGGGGGAAGACCCAGTACTTC.

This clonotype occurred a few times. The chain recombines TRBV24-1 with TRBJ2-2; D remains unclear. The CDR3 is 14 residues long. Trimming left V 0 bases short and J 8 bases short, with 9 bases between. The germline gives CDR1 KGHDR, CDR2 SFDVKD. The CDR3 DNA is TGTGCCACCAGTGATTTGGAAGGTTTAGGGGAGCTGTTTTTT. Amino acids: CATSDLEGLGELFF.

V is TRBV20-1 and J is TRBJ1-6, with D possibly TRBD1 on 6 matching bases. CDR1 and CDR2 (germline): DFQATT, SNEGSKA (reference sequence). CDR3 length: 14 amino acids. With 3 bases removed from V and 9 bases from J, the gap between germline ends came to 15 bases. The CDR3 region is CSASEGQGTSPLHF. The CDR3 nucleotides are TGCAGTGCTAGTGAAGGTCAGGGGACTTCACCCCTCCACTTT.

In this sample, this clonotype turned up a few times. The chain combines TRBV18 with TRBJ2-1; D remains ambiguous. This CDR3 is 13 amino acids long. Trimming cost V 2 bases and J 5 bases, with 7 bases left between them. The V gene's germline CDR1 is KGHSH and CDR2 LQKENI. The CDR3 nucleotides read TGTGCCAGCTCACCAGTCAGACACAATGAGCAGTTCTTC. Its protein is CASSPVRHNEQFF.

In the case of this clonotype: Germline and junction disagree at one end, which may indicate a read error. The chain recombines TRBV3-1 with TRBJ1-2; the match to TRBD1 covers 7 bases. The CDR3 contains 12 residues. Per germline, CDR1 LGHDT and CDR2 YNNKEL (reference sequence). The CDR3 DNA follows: TGTGCCAGCAGCCAAGATGGAGGACAGGCACTTTTC. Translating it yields CASSQDGGQALF.

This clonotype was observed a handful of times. CDR3 amino acids: CASSPSGQLSTDTQYF. The DNA of the CDR3 is TGTGCCAGCTCACCATCGGGACAGCTAAGCACAGATACGCAGTATTTT. The chain employs TRBV18 and TRBJ2-3; 7 bases map to TRBD1. CDR1 is KGHSH and CDR2 is LQKENI in the germline V gene. CDR3 length: 16 residues. After removal of 2 bases from V and 0 bases from J, the junction contained 5 bases not matched to a gene.

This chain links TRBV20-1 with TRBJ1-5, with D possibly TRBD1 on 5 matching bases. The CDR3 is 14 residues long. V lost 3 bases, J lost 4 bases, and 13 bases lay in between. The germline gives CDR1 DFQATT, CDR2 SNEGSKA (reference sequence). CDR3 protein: CSASRGFGNQPQHF. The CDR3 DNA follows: TGCAGTGCTAGCCGGGGGTTCGGGAATCAGCCCCAGCATTTT.

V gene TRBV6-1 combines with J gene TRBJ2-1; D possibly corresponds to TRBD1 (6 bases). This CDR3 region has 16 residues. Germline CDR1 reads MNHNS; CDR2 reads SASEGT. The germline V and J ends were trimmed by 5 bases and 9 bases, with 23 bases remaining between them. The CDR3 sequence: CASSTMGQGLRGEQFF. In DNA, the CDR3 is TGTGCCAGCAGTACAATGGGACAAGGGTTAAGGGGTGAGCAGTTCTTC.

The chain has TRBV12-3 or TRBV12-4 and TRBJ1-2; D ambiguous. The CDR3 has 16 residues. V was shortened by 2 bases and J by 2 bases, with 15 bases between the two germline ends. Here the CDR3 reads CASSLKAVRRNYGYTF. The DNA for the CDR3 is TGTGCCAGCAGTTTAAAGGCAGTCAGGCGAAACTATGGCTACACCTTC.

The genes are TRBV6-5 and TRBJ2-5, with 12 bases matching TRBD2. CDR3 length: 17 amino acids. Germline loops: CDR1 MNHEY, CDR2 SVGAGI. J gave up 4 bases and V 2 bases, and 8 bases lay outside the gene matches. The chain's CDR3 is CASSYLAGGPDRETQYF. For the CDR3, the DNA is TGTGCCAGCAGTTACCTAGCGGGGGGGCCAGATCGAGAGACCCAGTACTTC.

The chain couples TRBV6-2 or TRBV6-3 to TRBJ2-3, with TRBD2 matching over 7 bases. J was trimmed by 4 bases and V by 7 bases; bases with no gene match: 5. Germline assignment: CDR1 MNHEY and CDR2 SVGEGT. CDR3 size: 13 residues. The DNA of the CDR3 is TGTGCCAGCACTTCTAGCGGTGCAGATACGCAGTATTTT. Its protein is CASTSSGADTQYF.

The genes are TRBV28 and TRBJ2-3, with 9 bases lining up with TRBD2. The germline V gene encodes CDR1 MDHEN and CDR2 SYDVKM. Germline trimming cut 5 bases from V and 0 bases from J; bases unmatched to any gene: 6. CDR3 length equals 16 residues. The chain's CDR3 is CASSVAGALSTDTQYF. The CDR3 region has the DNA TGTGCCAGCAGTGTAGCGGGGGCTCTGAGCACAGATACGCAGTATTTT.

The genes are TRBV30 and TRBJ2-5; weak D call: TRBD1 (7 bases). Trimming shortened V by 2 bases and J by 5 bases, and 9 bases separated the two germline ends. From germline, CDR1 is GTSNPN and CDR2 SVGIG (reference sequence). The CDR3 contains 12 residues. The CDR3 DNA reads TGTGCCTGGAGTTCAGGGGGGGAGACCCAGTACTTC. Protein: CAWSSGGETQYF.

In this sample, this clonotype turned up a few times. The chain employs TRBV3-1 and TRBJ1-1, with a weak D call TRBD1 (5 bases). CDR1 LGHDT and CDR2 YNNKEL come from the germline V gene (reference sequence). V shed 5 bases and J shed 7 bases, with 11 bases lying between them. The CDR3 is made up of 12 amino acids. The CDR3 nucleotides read TGTGCCAGCAGCTCGACAGCGATTGAAGCTTTCTTT. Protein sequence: CASSSTAIEAFF.

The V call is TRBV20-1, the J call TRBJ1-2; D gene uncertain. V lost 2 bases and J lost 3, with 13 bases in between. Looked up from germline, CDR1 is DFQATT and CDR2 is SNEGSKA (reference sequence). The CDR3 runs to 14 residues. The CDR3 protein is CSARPKGSYYGYTF. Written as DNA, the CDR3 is TGCAGTGCTAGACCCAAAGGGAGCTACTATGGCTACACCTTC.

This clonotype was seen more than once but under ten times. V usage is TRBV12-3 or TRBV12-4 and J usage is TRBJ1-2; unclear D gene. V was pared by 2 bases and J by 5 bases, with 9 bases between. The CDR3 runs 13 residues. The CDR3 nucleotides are TGTGCCAGCAGTTTATTTCAAGGTTATGGCTACACCTTC. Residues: CASSLFQGYGYTF.

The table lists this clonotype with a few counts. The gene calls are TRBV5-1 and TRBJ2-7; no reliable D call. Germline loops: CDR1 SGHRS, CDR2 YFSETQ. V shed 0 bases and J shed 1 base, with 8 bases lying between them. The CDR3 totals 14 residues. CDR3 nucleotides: TGCGCCAGCAGCTTGGGGGCCCCATCCTACGAGCAGTACTTC. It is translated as CASSLGAPSYEQYF.

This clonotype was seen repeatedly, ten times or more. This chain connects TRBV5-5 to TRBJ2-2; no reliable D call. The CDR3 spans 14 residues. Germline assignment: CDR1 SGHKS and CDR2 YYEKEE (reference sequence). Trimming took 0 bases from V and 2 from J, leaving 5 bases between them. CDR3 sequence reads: CASSLGHNTGELFF. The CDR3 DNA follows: TGTGCCAGCAGCTTGGGGCATAACACCGGGGAGCTGTTTTTT.

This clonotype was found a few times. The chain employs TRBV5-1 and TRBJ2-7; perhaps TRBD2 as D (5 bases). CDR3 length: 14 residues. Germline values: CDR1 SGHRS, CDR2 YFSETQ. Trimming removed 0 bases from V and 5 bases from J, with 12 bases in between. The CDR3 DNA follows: TGCGCCAGCAGCTTGGTGCCGGGAAGTGACGAGCAGTACTTC. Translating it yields CASSLVPGSDEQYF.

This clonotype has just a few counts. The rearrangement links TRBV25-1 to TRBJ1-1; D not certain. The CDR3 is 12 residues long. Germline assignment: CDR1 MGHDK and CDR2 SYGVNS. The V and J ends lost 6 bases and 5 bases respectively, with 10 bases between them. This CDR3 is CASSAGWTEAFF. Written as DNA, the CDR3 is TGTGCCAGCAGCGCCGGGTGGACTGAAGCTTTCTTT. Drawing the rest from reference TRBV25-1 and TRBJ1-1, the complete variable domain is EADIYQTPRYLVIGTGKKITLECSQTMGHDKMYWYQQDPGMELHLIHYSYGVNSTEKGDLSSESTVSRIRTEHFPLTLESARPSHTSQYLCASSAGWTEAFFGQGTRLTVV.

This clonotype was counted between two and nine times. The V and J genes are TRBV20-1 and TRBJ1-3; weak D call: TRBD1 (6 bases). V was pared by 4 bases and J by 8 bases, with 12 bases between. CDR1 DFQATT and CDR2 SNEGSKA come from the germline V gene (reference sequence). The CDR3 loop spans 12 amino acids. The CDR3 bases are TGCAGTGCTATAACAGGGTGGGACACCATATATTTT. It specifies CSAITGWDTIYF.

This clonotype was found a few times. For the CDR3, the DNA is TGCGCCAGCAGCGTGACAGGGGGCAATGAGCAGTTCTTC. Translating gives CASSVTGGNEQFF. The rearrangement uses TRBV5-1 and TRBJ2-1, with 9 bases matching TRBD1. The J segment lost 6 bases and the V segment lost 4 bases, leaving 2 bases of the junction unmatched. The V gene's germline CDR1 is SGHRS and CDR2 YFSETQ. The CDR3 is 13 amino acids.

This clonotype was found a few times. This CDR3 reads CAGFSKAEGCTYEQYV. The CDR3 nucleotides are TGTGCCGGCTTTTCCAAGGCGGAGGGATGTACCTACGAGCAGTACGTC. This rearrangement joins TRBV27 to TRBJ2-7; tentatively, D is TRBD2 (6 bases). V was clipped by 11 bases and J by 2 bases, with 25 bases between them. The CDR3 extends over 16 amino acids. The germline CDR1 and CDR2 sequences are MNHEY and SMNVEV (reference sequence).